The clone carrying this T cell receptor beta chain was picked up a small number of times. No antigen is known for it. These data originate in a study of regulatory T cells in long-lasting Graves disease. Turning to the study itself: Freshly diagnosed Graves' patients had used antithyroid drugs for under 3 months. Study-wide points: Persistent disease preferred TRBV28, TRBJ1-2 and TRBJ2-5; new disease, TRBV20-1 and TRBJ2-1. Newly diagnosed Graves' patients exceeded persistent ones in TCR diversity.

Time point meaning: newly diagnosed GD, antithyroid drugs for less than 3 months. Extracted RNA from PBMCs served as the source of the TCR library. Germline V gene lookup returns CDR1 DFQATT and CDR2 SNEGSKA (reference sequence). Trimming stripped 2 bases from V and 3 bases from J, with 26 bases between. This CDR3 is 18 amino acids long. Construction of the TCR beta libraries employed iRepertoire HTBI primers in conjunction with Arm-PCR of CDR3 regions. A single record per CDR3 protein comes from TCRdb applying MiXCR to the multiplex PCR reads. The sample holds some 490,000 distinct CDR3 sequences; approximately 12% are singletons and the top ten take roughly 8.9%. These same data were also listed under a study on T cells in Graves' hyperthyroidism and ophthalmopathy.

The chain employs TRBV20-1 and TRBJ2-7; D gene ambiguous. This TCR derives from a woman in her thirties with Graves disease. The starting material was peripheral blood mononuclear cells (PBMCs), obtained at new diagnosis, from a patient treated with antithyroid drugs. Here the CDR3 reads CSARPTGPLYTSIYEQYF. CDR3 nucleotide sequence: TGCAGTGCTAGACCTACGGGCCCCCTGTATACTTCGATCTACGAGCAGTACTTC.